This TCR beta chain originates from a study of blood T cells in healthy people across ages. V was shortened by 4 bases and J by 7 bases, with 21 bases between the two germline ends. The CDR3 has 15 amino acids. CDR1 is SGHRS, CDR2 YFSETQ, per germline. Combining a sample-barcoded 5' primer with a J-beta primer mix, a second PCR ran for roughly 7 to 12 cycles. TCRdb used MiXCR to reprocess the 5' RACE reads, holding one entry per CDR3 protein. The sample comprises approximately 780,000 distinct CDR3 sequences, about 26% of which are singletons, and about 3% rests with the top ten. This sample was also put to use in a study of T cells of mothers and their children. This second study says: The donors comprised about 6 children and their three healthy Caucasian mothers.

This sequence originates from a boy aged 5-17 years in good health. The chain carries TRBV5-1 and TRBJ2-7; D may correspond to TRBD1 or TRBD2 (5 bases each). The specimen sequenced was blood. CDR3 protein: CASSLAGGRSGEQYF. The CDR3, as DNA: TGCGCCAGCAGCCTGGCTGGGGGTCGCTCCGGGGAGCAGTACTTC.